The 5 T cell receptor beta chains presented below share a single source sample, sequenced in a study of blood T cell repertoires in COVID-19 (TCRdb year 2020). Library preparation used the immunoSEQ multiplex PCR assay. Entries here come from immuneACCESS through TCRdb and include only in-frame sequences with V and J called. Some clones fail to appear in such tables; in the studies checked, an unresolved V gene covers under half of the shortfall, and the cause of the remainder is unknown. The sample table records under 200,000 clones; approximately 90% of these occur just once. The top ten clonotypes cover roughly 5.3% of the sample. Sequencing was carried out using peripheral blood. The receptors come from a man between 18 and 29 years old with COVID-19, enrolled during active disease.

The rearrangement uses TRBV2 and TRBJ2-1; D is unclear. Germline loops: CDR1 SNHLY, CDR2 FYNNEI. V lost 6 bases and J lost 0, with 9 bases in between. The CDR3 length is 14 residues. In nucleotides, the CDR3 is TGTGCCAGCAGAGATCGTAGCTCCTACAATGAGCAGTTCTTC. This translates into CASRDRSSYNEQFF.

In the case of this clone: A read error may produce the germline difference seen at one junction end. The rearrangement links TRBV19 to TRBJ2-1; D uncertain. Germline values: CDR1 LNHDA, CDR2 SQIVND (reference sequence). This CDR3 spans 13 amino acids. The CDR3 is CASSLDIYNEQFF. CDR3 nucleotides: TGTGCCAGTAGTCTAGACATCTACAATGAGCAGTTCTTC.

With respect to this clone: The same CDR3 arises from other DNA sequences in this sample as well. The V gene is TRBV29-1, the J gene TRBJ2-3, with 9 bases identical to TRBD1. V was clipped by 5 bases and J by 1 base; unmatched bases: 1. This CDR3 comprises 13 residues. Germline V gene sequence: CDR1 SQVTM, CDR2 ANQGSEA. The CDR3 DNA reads TGCAGCGTTCGACAGGGGGGCACAGATACGCAGTATTTT. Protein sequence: CSVRQGGTDTQYF.

The CDR3 nucleotides are TGTGCCAGTAGTTTTCGACCGGGACAGGGCAAAATGGGTCAGCCCCAGCATTTT. As protein: CASSFRPGQGKMGQPQHF. The chain recombines TRBV19 with TRBJ1-5; 9 bases fit TRBD1. The germline V gene encodes CDR1 LNHDA and CDR2 SQIVND (reference sequence). The CDR3 is 18 residues long. J was trimmed by 6 bases and V by 5 bases; bases with no gene match: 17.

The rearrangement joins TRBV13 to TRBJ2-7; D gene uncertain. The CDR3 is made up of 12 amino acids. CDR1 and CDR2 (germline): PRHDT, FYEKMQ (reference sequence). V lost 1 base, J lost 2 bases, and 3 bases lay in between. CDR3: CASSLAAYEQYF. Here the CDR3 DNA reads TGTGCCAGCAGCTTAGCAGCCTACGAGCAGTACTTC.